Reported below is one T cell receptor (beta chain). The antigen this receptor binds is unknown. Base-call qualities are not available, and no considerably larger clone is one nucleotide away. Receptor amplification or capture employed the immunoSEQ multiplex PCR assay. Deep sequencing of rearranged TCR beta loci, alongside multiparametric flow cytometry, was used to profile T cell repertoires. Here the immuneACCESS table is served through TCRdb, limited to in-frame sequences with V and J called. Missing clones are a known gap in these copies; in checked studies unresolved V genes cover under half, and the rest lacks a known reason. This sample is represented by 60,000 or so clones; approximately 83% of them were singletons. The ten largest account for less than 2.5% of the sample. Trimming takes 0 bases from V and 0 bases from J, and the germline ends sit 11 bases apart. Inclusive of the bounding cysteine and phenylalanine, the CDR3 is 16 residues long. Just the 48-base CDR3 DNA is kept, in frame starting at base 1. CDR1 and CDR2, per the germline V gene, are SGHVS and FQNEAQ.

These data originate in a study of lymphopenia after photon versus proton radiotherapy (dated by TCRdb to between 2018 and 2021). Study-wide context: The study compared the immunological effects of photon versus proton radiation therapy in patients with gastrointestinal tumors who developed high-grade lymphopenia. The cohort included 15 to 20 patients with gastrointestinal tumors who developed lymphopenia after receiving either photon or proton therapy. The goal of the study was to describe how the two radiation modalities differ in their effects on the immune system. Points the paper makes about the study in general: Among patients across the cohort who died, overall survival time showed an inverse correlation with a larger post-nadir drop in TCR diversity. During treatment, patients who received photon therapy lost naive T cells and TCR diversity and gained effector/memory populations, whereas patients who received proton therapy remained relatively stable. After the lymphocyte count nadir, repertoires from photon-treated patients showed oligoclonal expansion, particularly of CD8+ Temra cells, and this expansion drove the decline in diversity. The survival association was assessed only in patients who died, and better survival with proton therapy was presented by the authors as a possibility rather than a demonstrated result.

The sequences come from peripheral blood, collected from a patient treated with photon-based radiotherapy. The V gene is TRBV7-8 and the J gene is TRBJ1-1; perhaps TRBD1 is the D gene, with 5 bases matching. This clonotype originated in a man in his forties with gastric cancer. This receptor has the CDR3 CASSLAFRGLNTEAFF. The sequenced DNA: TGTGCCAGCAGCTTAGCTTTTAGGGGTCTGAACACTGAAGCTTTCTTT. This CDR3, with the reference TRBV7-8 and TRBJ1-1 proteins standing in past its ends, gives the full variable domain GAGVSQSPRYKVAKRGQDVALRCDPISGHVSLFWYQQALGQGPEFLTYFQNEAQLDKSGLPSDRFFAERPEGSVSTLKIQRTQQEDSAVYLCASSLAFRGLNTEAFFGQGTRLTVV.